A single sample is the source of the 27 T cell receptor beta chains below, sequenced in a study of blood T cell repertoires in COVID-19. Assay used: immunoSEQ multiplex PCR; TCRdb lists only in-frame clones, some missing. The table lists hundreds of thousands of clones, over 75% of them singletons. The sequencing input was PBMCs or T cells enriched from blood (not recorded which). The receptors derive from a man aged 35-49 years who had recovered from COVID-19.

J is TRBJ1-3 and V is TRBV19, with 8 bases aligning to TRBD1. Germline values: CDR1 LNHDA, CDR2 SQIVND (reference sequence). The CDR3 covers 15 residues. The trim removed 3 bases at V and 8 bases at J, leaving 9 bases unmatched. For the CDR3, the DNA is TGTGCCAGTAGTATCGGTGGGCAGGGGGCAGACACCATATATTTT. Translated, it gives CASSIGGQGADTIYF.

This clone was observed a few times. V is TRBV21-1 and J is TRBJ1-4. TRBV21-1 is noted as a pseudogene. The CDR3 has 14 residues. CDR3 DNA: TGTGCCGATGACACTGGGGGGTTTAATGAAAAACTGTTTTTT. This translates into CADDTGGFNEKLFF.

The gene calls are TRBV7-2 and TRBJ2-3; TRBD2 agrees at 8 bases. J was trimmed by 4 bases and V by 0 bases; bases with no gene match: 9. The CDR3 totals 17 residues. The V gene's germline CDR1 is SGHTA and CDR2 FQGNSA. This CDR3 reads CASSLATGGEVADTQYF. DNA for the CDR3: TGTGCCAGCAGCTTAGCGACCGGGGGGGAAGTTGCAGATACGCAGTATTTT.

The chain carries TRBV27 and TRBJ2-1, with 8 nucleotides matching TRBD2. CDR3 size: 16 residues. The germline gives CDR1 MNHEY, CDR2 SMNVEV (reference sequence). Unmatched junction bases numbered 11, after V lost 1 base and J lost 9 bases. CDR3 in amino acids: CASSLLTGRAQVEQFF. The CDR3, as DNA: TGTGCCAGCAGTTTATTAACCGGGAGGGCCCAAGTTGAGCAGTTCTTC.

The DNA of the CDR3 is TGTGCCATCAGTGCCAACCGCCAGGGTCAAGAGACCCAGTACTTC. Translating it yields CAISANRQGQETQYF. The J gene is TRBJ2-5, the V gene TRBV10-3, with TRBD1 as a possible D gene (5 bases). CDR1 is ENHRY, CDR2 SYGVKD, per germline. The CDR3 extends over 15 amino acids. Trimming took off 4 bases at V and 2 bases at J, with 14 bases between the two ends.

The V call is TRBV12-3 or TRBV12-4, the J call TRBJ1-4, with D unresolved. V was clipped by 5 bases and J by 4 bases, with 8 bases between them. The CDR3 is made up of 13 amino acids. The DNA for the CDR3 is TGTGCCAGCAGTCCGGAGAGTAATGAAAAACTGTTTTTT. This translates into CASSPESNEKLFF.

The chain uses TRBV5-6 and TRBJ1-2, with D uncertain. The germline V gene encodes CDR1 SGHDT and CDR2 YYEEEE. The CDR3 runs to 17 residues. V dropped 4 bases and J dropped 0 bases, with 19 bases sitting between them. The CDR3 region is CASSLDAVWLANYGYTF. In DNA form, the CDR3 reads TGTGCCAGCAGCCTAGACGCAGTGTGGTTAGCTAACTATGGCTACACCTTC.

This clone occurred a few times. V is TRBV20-1 and J is TRBJ1-6, with 7 bases fitting TRBD1. Looked up from germline, CDR1 is DFQATT and CDR2 is SNEGSKA (reference sequence). The CDR3 spans 13 residues. Trimming at V came to 3 bases and at J to 8 bases, leaving 4 bases not matched to a gene. As DNA, the CDR3 is TGCAGTGCTAGTGGCCAGGGGGATTCACCCCTCCACTTT. Its protein product is CSASGQGDSPLHF.

The V gene is TRBV6-5, the J gene TRBJ2-1, with TRBD1 identical over 7 bases. V shed 6 bases, J shed 4 bases, and the junction held 3 bases outside the gene matches. CDR3 length: 13 residues. Germline CDR1 MNHEY, CDR2 SVGAGI. The CDR3 here is CASRGTAYNEQFF. The CDR3 bases are TGTGCCAGCAGGGGGACAGCTTACAATGAGCAGTTCTTC.

The rearrangement links TRBV5-1 to TRBJ2-1, with TRBD1 as a possible D gene (5 bases). Trimming shortened V by 0 bases and J by 8 bases, and 12 bases separated the two germline ends. The germline V gene has CDR1 SGHRS and CDR2 YFSETQ. The CDR3 length is 14 residues. CDR3 protein: CASSLAIGVDEQFF. The CDR3 DNA is TGCGCCAGCAGCTTGGCCATAGGGGTGGATGAGCAGTTCTTC.

V gene TRBV6-5 combines with J gene TRBJ1-5, with D tentatively TRBD1 (5 bases). The CDR3 loop spans 13 amino acids. Per germline, CDR1 MNHEY and CDR2 SVGAGI. The V end was cut by 6 bases, the J end by 5 bases, with 11 bases between. In DNA, the CDR3 is TGTGCCAGCAGCAGGGATTGGGATCAGCCCCAGCATTTT. Translation gives CASSRDWDQPQHF.

The V gene is TRBV5-1, the J gene TRBJ1-1, with TRBD1 matching 10 bases. Trimming removed 7 bases from V and 1 base from J; junction bases left unmatched: 4. This CDR3 has 14 amino acids. Germline V gives CDR1 SGHRS, CDR2 YFSETQ. CDR3 residues: CASGRDRGNTEAFF. Written as DNA, the CDR3 is TGCGCCAGCGGCCGGGACAGGGGGAACACTGAAGCTTTCTTT.

This clone was recorded only once. The chain carries TRBV28 and TRBJ1-1; 10 bases align to TRBD1. V lost 3 bases, J lost 2 bases, and 3 bases stayed unmatched. The germline gives CDR1 MDHEN, CDR2 SYDVKM. This CDR3 contains 15 residues. CDR3 sequence (DNA): TGTGCCAGCAGTTTGGGGGACAGGGGTAACACTGAAGCTTTCTTT. Amino acids: CASSLGDRGNTEAFF. Full variable domain (remainder filled in from reference TRBV28 and TRBJ1-1): DVKVTQSSRYLVKRTGEKVFLECVQDMDHENMFWYRQDPGLGLRLIYFSYDVKMKEKGDIPEGYSVSREKKERFSLILESASTNQTSMYLCASSLGDRGNTEAFFGQGTRLTVV.

V usage is TRBV10-3 and J usage is TRBJ2-4; possible D gene TRBD1, 6 bases. Germline CDR1 ENHRY, CDR2 SYGVKD. The V end was cut by 4 bases, the J end by 5 bases, with 9 bases between. This CDR3 contains 13 residues. The CDR3 sequence is CAISGGQENIQYF. CDR3 in DNA: TGTGCCATCAGTGGGGGACAAGAAAACATTCAGTACTTC.

This chain links TRBV10-2 with TRBJ2-1; D not resolved. Germline CDR1 reads WSHSY; CDR2 reads SAAADI. The CDR3 is made up of 13 amino acids. The germline V and J ends were trimmed by 3 bases and 8 bases, with 11 bases remaining between them. As DNA, the CDR3 is TGCGCCAGCAGTGACTCATCCGGGTATGAGCAGTTCTTC. Its translation is CASSDSSGYEQFF.

The chain is built from TRBV6-6 and TRBJ2-3; 7 nucleotides line up with TRBD1. V shed 6 bases and J 6 bases; nucleotides not matched to a gene: 9. The CDR3 runs 14 residues. Germline CDR1 is MNHNY and CDR2 is SVGAGI (reference sequence). The CDR3 is CASSLQGQRDTQYF. Here the CDR3 DNA reads TGTGCCAGCAGCCTACAGGGGCAGAGGGATACGCAGTATTTT.

This clone was seen only a few times. V is TRBV7-2 and J is TRBJ2-7, with D unresolved. The CDR3 covers 13 residues. CDR1 and CDR2 (germline): SGHTA, FQGNSA. V lost 2 bases, J lost 7 bases, and 12 bases lay in between. The CDR3: CASSLSSNEEQYF. DNA of the CDR3: TGTGCCAGCAGCTTATCTAGTAACGAAGAGCAGTACTTC. Supplemented by reference TRBV7-2 and TRBJ2-7, the full variable domain reads GAGVSQSPSNKVTEKGKDVELRCDPISGHTALYWYRQSLGQGLEFLIYFQGNSAPDKSGLPSDRFSAERTGGSVSTLTIQRTQQEDSAVYLCASSLSSNEEQYFGPGTRLTVT.

This chain uses TRBV19 with TRBJ2-1, with 12 bases matching TRBD2. V trimming: 6 bases; J trimming: 10 bases; junction bases outside the gene matches: 13. This CDR3 is built from 16 residues. Per germline, CDR1 LNHDA and CDR2 SQIVND (reference sequence). Written as DNA, the CDR3 is TGTGCCAGTAGACCTCCTAGGACTAGCGGGAACCCCGAGCAGTTCTTC. It is translated as CASRPPRTSGNPEQFF.

The V call is TRBV21-1, the J call TRBJ2-4; the table assigns TRBD2, which was not confirmed against the DNA. TRBV21-1 is labeled a pseudogene. This CDR3 is built from 18 residues. The CDR3 sequence is CASPPHPGGEGVKNIQYF. For the CDR3, the DNA is TGTGCCAGCCCCCCACATCCGGGGGGCGAGGGAGTCAAAAACATTCAGTACTTC.

V gene TRBV6-2 or TRBV6-3 combines with J gene TRBJ2-1; 10 nucleotides align to TRBD2. This CDR3 contains 14 residues. Germline CDR1 is MNHEY and CDR2 is SVGEGT. Trimming cost V 6 bases and J 7 bases; bases outside gene matches: 6. CDR3 bases: TGTGCCAGCAGCACAAGCGGGAGGGGAAATGAGCAGTTCTTC. Its protein is CASSTSGRGNEQFF.

The chain recombines TRBV14 with TRBJ1-1, with TRBD1 matching over 8 bases. The V segment lost 4 bases and the J segment 12 bases; nucleotides outside the gene matches: 16. Germline CDR1 SGHDN, CDR2 FVKESK. The CDR3 runs to 15 residues. The CDR3 DNA follows: TGTGCCAGCAGCCCGGACAGGGCTCGCGGGCTGGGCTCTTTCTTT. This gives the protein CASSPDRARGLGSFF.

The rearrangement uses TRBV7-9 and TRBJ1-2; weak D call: TRBD1 (5 bases). Looked up from germline, CDR1 is SEHNR and CDR2 is FQNEAQ (reference sequence). The CDR3 is made up of 13 amino acids. V shed 5 bases and J shed 6 bases, with 13 bases lying between them. CDR3 amino acids: CASSVAGGDGYTF. The CDR3 bases are TGTGCCAGCAGCGTTGCCGGGGGAGATGGCTACACCTTC.

The chain recombines TRBV19 with TRBJ1-5; TRBD1 is a possible D gene (5 bases). This CDR3 region has 16 residues. V lost 5 bases, J lost 0 bases, and 14 bases lay in between. Per the germline V gene, CDR1 is LNHDA and CDR2 is SQIVND (reference sequence). Written as DNA, the CDR3 is TGTGCCAGTAGTCCTTTCGACAGCTATAGCAATCAGCCCCAGCATTTT. Residues: CASSPFDSYSNQPQHF.

V is TRBV6-4 and J is TRBJ1-1; 8 bases map to TRBD1. V trimming: 7 bases; J trimming: 1 base; junction bases outside the gene matches: 5. Germline loops: CDR1 MRHNA, CDR2 SNTAGT. The CDR3 has 14 amino acids. The CDR3 DNA reads as TGTGCCAGCACCAGGGACAGGAGGAACACTGAAGCTTTCTTT. It specifies CASTRDRRNTEAFF.

The rearrangement links TRBV30 to TRBJ2-7; D is perhaps TRBD2 (5 bases). In germline, CDR1 is GTSNPN, CDR2 SVGIG (reference sequence). This CDR3 comprises 11 residues. The ends were cut back, 5 bases at V and 1 base at J, with 6 bases in the middle. The CDR3 nucleotides are TGTGCCTGGGGGAGTTCCTACGAGCAGTACTTC. Protein sequence: CAWGSSYEQYF.

V gene TRBV7-9 combines with J gene TRBJ2-5; a possible D gene is TRBD2 (5 bases). V gave up 5 bases and J gave up 6 bases, with 19 bases separating them. CDR3 length: 15 residues. Per germline, CDR1 SEHNR and CDR2 FQNEAQ (reference sequence). The DNA for the CDR3 is TGTGCCAGCAGCCGCCTCGGGCTAGCTCGTAAGACCCAGTACTTC. Translated, it gives CASSRLGLARKTQYF.

In this sample, this clone turned up once. The rearrangement joins TRBV19 to TRBJ1-5; 11 bases align to TRBD1. The CDR3 loop spans 18 amino acids. V was clipped by 2 bases and J by 7 bases; unmatched bases: 13. Germline V gene sequence: CDR1 LNHDA, CDR2 SQIVND (reference sequence). The CDR3 DNA reads TGTGCCAGTAGTATACGGGGGTTAGGACAGGGGGCAAGACAGCCCCAGCATTTT. Its protein product is CASSIRGLGQGARQPQHF.